This T cell receptor beta chain was found in a study of cytomegalovirus exposure and HLA in healthy donors. For the study at large: An earlier analysis found around 100 million unique TCR beta sequences from around 180 million T cells.

This clone was picked up a small number of times. The antigen is undetermined. The PCR had 60 Vbeta and 13 Jbeta primers. Sequenced by immunoSEQ multiplex PCR; TCRdb stores in-frame clones only, minus some. The sample holds around 130,000 clones, roughly three quarters seen once. Findings and caveats of the study: Common viral pathogens seemed, in a later analysis, to connect with several of the most significant clusters. Reports indicate that TCR beta sequences accurately predicted the HLA-A and HLA-B alleles of most subjects. By HLA locus, TCR association rates varied in a later analysis, with DRB1 showing the most and HLA-C the fewest.

Input material: PBMCs. The clonotype was recovered from a woman aged 25 to 39 in good health and CMV-seronegative.

CDR3 DNA: TGTGCCAGCAGTGATTTGCCCCCCCTCGGGGAGCAGTACTTC. Translating it yields CASSDLPPLGEQYF. The chain uses TRBV6-1 and TRBJ2-7, with D uncertain. V lost 3 bases and J 7 bases, leaving 16 bases between the germline ends. This CDR3 contains 14 residues. The V gene's germline CDR1 is MNHNS and CDR2 SASEGT.